This TCR beta chain was observed in a study of coeliac disease. Each fraction contributed one roughly 500,000-cell aliquot for sequencing. The CDR3 loop spans 13 amino acids. V shed 1 base and J shed 7 bases, with 11 bases lying between them. CDR1 and CDR2 from the germline V gene are LNHDA and SQIVND (reference sequence). Measured with immunoSEQ multiplex PCR; TCRdb has only the in-frame clones, and not every one. This repertoire shows 7,500 to 9,500 clones, around three fifths found once; its top ten account for around 10%. With respect to this clone: What it binds is not known.

Overall study findings and caveats: The authors considered this approach unsuitable for unbiased detection of gliadin-specific T cells. Few TRB amino acid sequences were shared between samples; most were unique. Control samples showed higher TRB and TRG clonality than intraepithelial and lamina propria samples in active celiac disease.

The chain employs TRBV19 and TRBJ2-7; a possible D gene is TRBD2 (6 bases). Sequencing was performed on intraepithelial lymphocytes from the gut. This clonotype was sampled from a woman aged 55-69 years with celiac disease. CDR3 nucleotide sequence: TGTGCCAGTAGTATAGCAGCGGCGGGGGAGCAGTACTTC. It codes for CASSIAAAGEQYF.